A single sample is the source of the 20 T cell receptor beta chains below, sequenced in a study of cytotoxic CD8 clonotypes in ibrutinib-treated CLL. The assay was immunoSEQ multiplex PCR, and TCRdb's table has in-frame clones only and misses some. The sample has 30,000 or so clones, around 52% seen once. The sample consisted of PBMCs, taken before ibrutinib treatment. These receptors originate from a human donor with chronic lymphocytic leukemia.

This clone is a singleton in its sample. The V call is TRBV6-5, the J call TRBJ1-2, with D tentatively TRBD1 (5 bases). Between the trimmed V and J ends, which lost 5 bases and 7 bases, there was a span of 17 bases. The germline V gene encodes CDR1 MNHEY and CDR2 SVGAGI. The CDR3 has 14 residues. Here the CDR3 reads CASSSFGGNFGYTF. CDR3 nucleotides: TGTGCCAGCAGTAGCTTCGGGGGAAATTTTGGCTACACCTTC.

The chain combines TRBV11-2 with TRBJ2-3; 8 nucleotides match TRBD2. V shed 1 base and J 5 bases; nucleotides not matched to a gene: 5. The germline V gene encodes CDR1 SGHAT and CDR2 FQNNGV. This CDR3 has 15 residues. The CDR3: CASSLVGGGIDTQYF. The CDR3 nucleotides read TGTGCCAGCAGCTTAGTGGGCGGGGGGATAGATACGCAGTATTTT.

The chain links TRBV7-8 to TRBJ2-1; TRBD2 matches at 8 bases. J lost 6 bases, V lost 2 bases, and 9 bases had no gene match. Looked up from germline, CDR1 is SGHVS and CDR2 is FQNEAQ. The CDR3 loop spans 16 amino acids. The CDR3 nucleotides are TGTGCCAGCAGCTTACGGGGGGGCGGTTACGGCAATGAGCAGTTCTTC. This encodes CASSLRGGGYGNEQFF.

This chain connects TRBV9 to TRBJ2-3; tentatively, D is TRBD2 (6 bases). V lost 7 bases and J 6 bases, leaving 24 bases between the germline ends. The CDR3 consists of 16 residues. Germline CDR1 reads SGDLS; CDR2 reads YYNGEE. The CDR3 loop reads CASDYLGTPTADTQYF. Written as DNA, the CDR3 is TGTGCCAGCGACTACCTTGGGACTCCAACCGCGGATACGCAGTATTTT.

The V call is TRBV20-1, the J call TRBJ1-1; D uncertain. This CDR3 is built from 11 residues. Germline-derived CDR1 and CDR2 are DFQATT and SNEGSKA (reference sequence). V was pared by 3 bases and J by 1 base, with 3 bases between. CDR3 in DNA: TGCAGTGCTAGGAAGAACACTGAAGCTTTCTTT. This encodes CSARKNTEAFF.

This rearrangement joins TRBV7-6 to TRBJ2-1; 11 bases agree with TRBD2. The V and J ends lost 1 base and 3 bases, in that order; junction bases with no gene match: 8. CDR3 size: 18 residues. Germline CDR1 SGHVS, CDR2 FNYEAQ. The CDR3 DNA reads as TGTGCCAGCAGCTTAGAAGCCCCGGGACTAGCGGTCTACAATGAGCAGTTCTTC. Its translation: CASSLEAPGLAVYNEQFF.

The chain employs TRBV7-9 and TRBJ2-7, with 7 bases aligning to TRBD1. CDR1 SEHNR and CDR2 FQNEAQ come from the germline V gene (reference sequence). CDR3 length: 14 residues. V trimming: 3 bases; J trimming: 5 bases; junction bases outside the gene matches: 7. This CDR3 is CASSLSDRAHEQYF. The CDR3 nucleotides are TGTGCCAGCAGCTTGAGTGACAGGGCACACGAGCAGTACTTC.

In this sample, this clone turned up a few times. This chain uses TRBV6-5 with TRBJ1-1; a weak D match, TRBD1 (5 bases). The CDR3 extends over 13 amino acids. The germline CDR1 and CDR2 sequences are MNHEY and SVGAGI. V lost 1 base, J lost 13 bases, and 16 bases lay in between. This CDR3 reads CASSYLAGPLVFF. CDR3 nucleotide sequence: TGTGCCAGCAGTTACTTGGCAGGGCCTTTGGTTTTCTTT.

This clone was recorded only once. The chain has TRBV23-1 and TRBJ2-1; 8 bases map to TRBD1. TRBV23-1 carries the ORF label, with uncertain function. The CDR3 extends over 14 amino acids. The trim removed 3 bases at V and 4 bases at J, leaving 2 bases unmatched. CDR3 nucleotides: TGCGCCAGCAGTCACAGGGGGCGGTACAATGAGCAGTTCTTC. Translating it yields CASSHRGRYNEQFF.

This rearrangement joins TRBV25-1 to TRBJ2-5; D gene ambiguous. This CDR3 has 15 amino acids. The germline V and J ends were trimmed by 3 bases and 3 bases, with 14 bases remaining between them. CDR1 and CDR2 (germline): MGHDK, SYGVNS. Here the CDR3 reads CASSDGKQLKETQYF. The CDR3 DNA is TGTGCCAGCAGTGATGGGAAGCAGTTAAAAGAGACCCAGTACTTC.

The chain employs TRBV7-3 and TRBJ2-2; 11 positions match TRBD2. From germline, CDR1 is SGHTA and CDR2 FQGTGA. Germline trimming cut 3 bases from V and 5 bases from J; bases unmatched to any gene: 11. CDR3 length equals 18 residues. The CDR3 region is CASSLVAGGPGGTGELFF. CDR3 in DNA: TGTGCCAGCAGCTTGGTAGCGGGAGGGCCAGGGGGGACCGGGGAGCTGTTTTTT.

CDR3: CASNHRPQHF. For the CDR3, the DNA is TGTGCCAGCAATCATCGGCCCCAGCATTTT. The rearrangement links TRBV6-1 to TRBJ1-5; D is unresolved. CDR1 is MNHNS and CDR2 is SASEGT in the germline V gene. Trimming removed 7 bases at V and 9 bases at J, with 7 bases between. This CDR3 is 10 amino acids long.

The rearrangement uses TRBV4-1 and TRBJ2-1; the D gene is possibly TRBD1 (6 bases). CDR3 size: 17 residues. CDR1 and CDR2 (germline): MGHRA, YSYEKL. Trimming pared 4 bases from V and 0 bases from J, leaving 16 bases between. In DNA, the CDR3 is TGCGCCAGCAGCCGGAGAGGAGACAGGTTCTCCTACAATGAGCAGTTCTTC. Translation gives CASSRRGDRFSYNEQFF.

Here the CDR3 DNA reads TGTGCCAGCAACCGGGACCAGAACACCGGGGAGCTGTTTTTT. Its protein product is CASNRDQNTGELFF. The J gene is TRBJ2-2, the V gene TRBV2; perhaps D is TRBD1 or TRBD2 (5 bases each). Trimming took 7 bases from V and 1 from J, leaving 10 bases between them. Germline loops: CDR1 SNHLY, CDR2 FYNNEI. This CDR3 has 14 amino acids.

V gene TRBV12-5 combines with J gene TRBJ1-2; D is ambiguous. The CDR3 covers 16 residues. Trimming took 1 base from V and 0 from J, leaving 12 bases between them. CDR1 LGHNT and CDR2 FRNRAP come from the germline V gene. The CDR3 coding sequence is TGTGCTAGTGGTTTGGCAAAACATGGAGCTAACTATGGCTACACCTTC. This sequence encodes CASGLAKHGANYGYTF.

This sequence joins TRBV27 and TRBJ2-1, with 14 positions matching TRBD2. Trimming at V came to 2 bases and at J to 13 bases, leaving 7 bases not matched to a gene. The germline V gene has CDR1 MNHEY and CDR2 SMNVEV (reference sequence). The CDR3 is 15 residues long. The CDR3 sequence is CASSLTTSGRAEQFF. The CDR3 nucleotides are TGTGCCAGCAGTTTAACGACTAGCGGGAGGGCCGAACAGTTCTTC.

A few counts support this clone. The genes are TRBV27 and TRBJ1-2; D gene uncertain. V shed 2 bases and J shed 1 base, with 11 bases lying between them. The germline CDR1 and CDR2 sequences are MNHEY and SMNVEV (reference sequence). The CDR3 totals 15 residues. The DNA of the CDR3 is TGTGCCAGCAGTTTAACCCCATCACTTAACTATGGCTACACCTTC. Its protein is CASSLTPSLNYGYTF.

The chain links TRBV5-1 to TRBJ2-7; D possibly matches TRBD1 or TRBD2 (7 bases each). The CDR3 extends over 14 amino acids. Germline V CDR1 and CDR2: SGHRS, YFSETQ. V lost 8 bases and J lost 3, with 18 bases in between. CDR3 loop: CASGGDSHYYEQYF. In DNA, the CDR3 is TGCGCCAGTGGGGGGGACAGTCACTACTACGAGCAGTACTTC. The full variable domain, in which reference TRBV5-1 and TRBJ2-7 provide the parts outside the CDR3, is KAGVTQTPRYLIKTRGQQVTLSCSPISGHRSVSWYQQTPGQGLQFLFEYFSETQRNKGNFPGRFSGRQFSNSRSEMNVSTLELGDSALYLCASGGDSHYYEQYFGPGTRLTVT.

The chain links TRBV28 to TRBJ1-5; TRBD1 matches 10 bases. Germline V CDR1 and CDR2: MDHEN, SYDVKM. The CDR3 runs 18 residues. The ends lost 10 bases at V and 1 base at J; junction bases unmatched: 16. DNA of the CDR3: TGTGCCACGAGGCCGACAGGGGGCTTACTATACAGCAATCAGCCCCAGCATTTT. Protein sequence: CATRPTGGLLYSNQPQHF.

The CDR3 protein is CASSLGGPYGSGVYEQYF. CDR3 bases: TGTGCCAGCAGCTTAGGCGGCCCCTACGGGAGTGGTGTCTACGAGCAGTACTTC. The chain employs TRBV7-8 and TRBJ2-7; TRBD2 might be the D (6 bases). This CDR3 comprises 18 residues. V was cut by 1 base and J by 3 bases, with 22 bases left in between. The germline V gene encodes CDR1 SGHVS and CDR2 FQNEAQ. The full variable domain, rest sourced from reference TRBV7-8 and TRBJ2-7, is GAGVSQSPRYKVAKRGQDVALRCDPISGHVSLFWYQQALGQGPEFLTYFQNEAQLDKSGLPSDRFFAERPEGSVSTLKIQRTQQEDSAVYLCASSLGGPYGSGVYEQYFGPGTRLTVT.